Sequencing of this TCR beta chain was carried out in a study of cytomegalovirus exposure and HLA in healthy donors. With 60 Vbeta and 13 Jbeta primers, the PCR was carried out. The assay was immunoSEQ multiplex PCR, and TCRdb's table has in-frame clones only and misses some. The sample lists 150,000 to 200,000 clones; approximately 76% were seen once. Germline V gene sequence: CDR1 SNHLY, CDR2 FYNNEI. This CDR3 contains 15 residues. V lost 3 bases and J lost 4, with 16 bases in between. The sequencing input was PBMCs. The sequence derives from a female donor in good health and CMV-seronegative. The genes are TRBV2 and TRBJ2-7, with D maybe TRBD1 (6 bases). The CDR3 here is CASSDGAGVGYEQYF. CDR3 in DNA: TGTGCCAGCAGTGATGGGGCAGGGGTTGGGTACGAGCAGTACTTC.